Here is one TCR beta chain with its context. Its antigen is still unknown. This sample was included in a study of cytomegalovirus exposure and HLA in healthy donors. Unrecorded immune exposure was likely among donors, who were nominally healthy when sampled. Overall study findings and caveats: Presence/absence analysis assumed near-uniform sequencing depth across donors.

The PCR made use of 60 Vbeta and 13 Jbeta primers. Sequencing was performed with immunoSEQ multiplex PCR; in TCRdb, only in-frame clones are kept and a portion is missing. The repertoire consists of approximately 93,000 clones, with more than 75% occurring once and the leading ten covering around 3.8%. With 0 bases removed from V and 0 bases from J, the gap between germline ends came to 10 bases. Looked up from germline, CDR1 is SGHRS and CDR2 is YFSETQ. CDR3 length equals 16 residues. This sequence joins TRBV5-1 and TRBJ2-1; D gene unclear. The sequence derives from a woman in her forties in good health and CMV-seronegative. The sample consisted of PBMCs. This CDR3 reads CASSLETASSYNEQFF. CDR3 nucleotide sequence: TGCGCCAGCAGCTTGGAAACGGCTAGCTCCTACAATGAGCAGTTCTTC.